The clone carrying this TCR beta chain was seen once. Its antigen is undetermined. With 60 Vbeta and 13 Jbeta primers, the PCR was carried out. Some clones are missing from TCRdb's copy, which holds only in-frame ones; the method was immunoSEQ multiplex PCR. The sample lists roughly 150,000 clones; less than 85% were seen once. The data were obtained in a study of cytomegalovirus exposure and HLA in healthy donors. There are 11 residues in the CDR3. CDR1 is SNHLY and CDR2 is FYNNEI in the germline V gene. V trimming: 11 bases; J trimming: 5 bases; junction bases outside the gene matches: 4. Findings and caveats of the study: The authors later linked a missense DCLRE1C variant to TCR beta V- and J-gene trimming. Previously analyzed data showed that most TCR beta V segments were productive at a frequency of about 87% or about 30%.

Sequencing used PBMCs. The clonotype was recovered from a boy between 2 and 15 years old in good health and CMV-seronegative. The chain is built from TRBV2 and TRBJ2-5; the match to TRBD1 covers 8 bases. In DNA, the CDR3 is TGTGCCCTCTGGGACAGGGAGACCCAGTACTTC. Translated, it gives CALWDRETQYF.